Described below is a single TCR beta chain sequence and its context. In the authors' workflow: Cell counts per sample came from amplifying reference gene primers. Clones were read by immunoSEQ multiplex PCR, and TCRdb kept only the in-frame ones, dropping some. V, J and clone size reflect that table, while D and trimming were determined from the DNA. The repertoire has tens of thousands of clones, approximately 86% of them found once; the top ten carry 7% to 7.5%. The data stem from a study of blood T cell repertoires in COVID-19. Study context: Collection of acute and convalescent COVID-19 samples took place in the United States, Italy and Spain. From T cells, B-cell-depleted T cells, or PBMCs came the material, which was cDNA or gDNA.

The source material was peripheral blood. The sequence was obtained from a man aged 60-69 years with acute or convalescent COVID-19.

The CDR3, as DNA: TGTGCCACCAGCAGAGATCGGGTGGGGAGGACACCTTCAACTAATGAAAAACTGTTTTTT. As protein: CATSRDRVGRTPSTNEKLFF. The rearrangement joins TRBV15 to TRBJ1-4; D perhaps matches TRBD1 (5 bases). Germline assignment: CDR1 LNHNV and CDR2 YYDKDF (reference sequence). V dropped 0 bases and J dropped 0 bases, with 20 bases sitting between them. The CDR3 has 20 residues.